This T cell receptor beta chain originates from a study of PD-1 blockade in classical Hodgkin lymphoma. Germline V lookup: CDR1 MGHRA, CDR2 YSYEKL. The ends were cut back, 3 bases at V and 2 bases at J, with 4 bases in the middle. The CDR3 covers 12 residues. A word on this clone: What it binds is unknown.

Study-wide points: Patients starting nivolumab less than 1 year after ASCT had lower diversity and were excluded from later analyses.

The table came from immunoSEQ multiplex PCR; TCRdb's copy has only in-frame clones and leaves some out. The sample consists of approximately 36,000 clones, roughly two thirds of them appearing once. Each and every patient relapsed after autologous stem cell transplantation, and patients got differing brentuximab vedotin exposure. The best responses consisted of complete response, partial response or progressive disease. The specimen was peripheral blood mononuclear cells (PBMCs), collected before the second cycle of nivolumab. The chain has TRBV4-1 and TRBJ2-5, with D hard to call. The TCR was taken from a human donor with classical Hodgkin lymphoma. The CDR3 loop reads CASSHIQETQYF. The DNA for the CDR3 is TGCGCCAGCAGCCATATTCAAGAGACCCAGTACTTC.